This entry lists 26 T cell receptor beta chains sequenced from one sample in a study of T-cell memory formation after mild COVID-19. MiXCR was run by TCRdb on the 5' RACE reads, yielding one entry per CDR3 protein. The sample lists 110,000 to 150,000 distinct CDR3 sequences; 11% to 15% were seen once. The sample consisted of PBMCs or a T cell subset sorted from them (not recorded which). These receptors all come from an adult woman who had mild COVID-19 (a few samples of this study predate the infection). Cell type and time point are not known.

This clonotype came up a few times. V and J are TRBV19 and TRBJ1-1; D uncertain. Germline V CDR1 and CDR2: LNHDA, SQIVND (reference sequence). The CDR3 sequence is 12 residues long. Trimming removed 2 bases at V and 8 bases at J, with 9 bases between. The CDR3 loop is CASSISSREAFF. In DNA form, the CDR3 reads TGTGCCAGTAGTATAAGTTCCCGCGAAGCTTTCTTT. Together with reference TRBV19 and TRBJ1-1, the CDR3 gives the full variable domain: DGGITQSPKYLFRKEGQNVTLSCEQNLNHDAMYWYRQDPGQGLRLIYYSQIVNDFQKGDIAEGYSVSREKKESFPLTVTSAQKNPTAFYLCASSISSREAFFGQGTRLTVV.

The sample holds many counts of this clonotype. The chain joins TRBV10-3 to TRBJ2-3, with D possibly TRBD2 on 6 matching bases. Trimming removed 1 base at V and 1 base at J, with 12 bases between. The CDR3 is 16 residues long. Germline loops: CDR1 ENHRY, CDR2 SYGVKD. CDR3 sequence reads: CAISELAAGRTDTQYF. The CDR3 DNA follows: TGTGCCATCAGTGAGTTAGCGGCGGGGCGCACAGATACGCAGTATTTT.

The CDR3 DNA is TGCGCCAGCAGCCAAGCAGGGGGCGAGGCAGATACGCAGTATTTT. Translated: CASSQAGGEADTQYF. The rearrangement uses TRBV4-3 and TRBJ2-3; 8 positions match TRBD1. The CDR3 runs 15 residues. The germline V gene encodes CDR1 LGHNA and CDR2 YSLEER. Trimming cost V 1 base and J 4 bases; bases outside gene matches: 4.

This clonotype has only a few counts. The chain recombines TRBV3-1 with TRBJ2-7; 7 positions agree with TRBD2. The CDR3 is 18 residues long. V lost 1 base and J lost 3; bases outside the gene matches: 15. Germline lookup yields CDR1 LGHDT and CDR2 YNNKEL (reference sequence). CDR3 DNA: TGTGCCAGCAGCCAAGGGTCTCCCCTAGCGGAGGTACTCTACGAGCAGTACTTC. It specifies CASSQGSPLAEVLYEQYF.

The genes are TRBV15 and TRBJ2-1; TRBD2 agrees at 9 bases. CDR3 length: 16 amino acids. Germline-derived CDR1 and CDR2 are LNHNV and YYDKDF (reference sequence). V was clipped by 0 bases and J by 7 bases; unmatched bases: 7. The CDR3 coding sequence is TGTGCCACCAGCAGAGATAAAGCGGGGGGTGGAAATGAGCAGTTCTTC. Its translation: CATSRDKAGGGNEQFF.

This clonotype has more than one count but fewer than ten. The genes are TRBV6-5 and TRBJ2-1, with 15 positions matching TRBD2. The ends lost 6 bases at V and 5 bases at J; junction bases unmatched: 23. The CDR3 has 22 amino acids. Germline V lookup: CDR1 MNHEY, CDR2 SVGAGI. The CDR3 region is CASRRGQGTPGLAGGSHNEQFF. The CDR3, as DNA: TGTGCCAGCAGGAGGGGACAGGGGACCCCGGGACTAGCGGGGGGTTCCCACAATGAGCAGTTCTTC.

This clonotype has ten or more counts. The CDR3 bases are TGCAGTGCTCGGGCGGGGCAGGGCGGCGAGACCCAGTACTTC. The encoded protein is CSARAGQGGETQYF. The chain uses TRBV20-1 and TRBJ2-5; D might be TRBD2 (6 bases). The V and J ends lost 5 bases and 5 bases respectively, with 18 bases between them. Germline-derived CDR1 and CDR2 are DFQATT and SNEGSKA (reference sequence). The CDR3 covers 14 residues.

The V gene is TRBV13, the J gene TRBJ2-1, with 12 bases aligning to TRBD2. In germline, CDR1 is PRHDT, CDR2 FYEKMQ (reference sequence). V shed 5 bases and J 3 bases; nucleotides not matched to a gene: 20. The CDR3 sequence is 21 residues long. The CDR3 here is CASSPPIRGGLAGSSYNEQFF. In DNA form, the CDR3 reads TGTGCCAGCAGCCCACCAATCCGAGGAGGACTAGCGGGAAGCAGCTACAATGAGCAGTTCTTC.

This clonotype was seen a few times. This chain joins TRBV6-5 and TRBJ2-1, with TRBD2 identical over 8 bases. This CDR3 spans 14 amino acids. Germline assignment: CDR1 MNHEY and CDR2 SVGAGI. The ends lost 6 bases at V and 5 bases at J; junction bases unmatched: 6. CDR3 sequence reads: CASSSGLADNEQFF. The CDR3 bases are TGTGCCAGCAGCTCCGGACTAGCCGACAATGAGCAGTTCTTC.

The chain is built from TRBV20-1 and TRBJ2-7; TRBD2 matches at 12 bases. The V gene's germline CDR1 is DFQATT and CDR2 SNEGSKA (reference sequence). V gave up 1 base and J gave up 7 bases; unmatched junction bases: 20. This CDR3 region has 19 residues. Here the CDR3 DNA reads TGCAGTGCTAGAGGGCAACTAGCGGGAGGAGGAGGAGGGTCGGGGGAGCAGTACTTC. Its protein product is CSARGQLAGGGGGSGEQYF.

With regard to this clonotype: Germline and junction disagree at one end, which may indicate a read error. V usage is TRBV7-7 and J usage is TRBJ1-6; D perhaps matches TRBD1 (5 bases). Germline V gene lookup returns CDR1 SSHAT and CDR2 FNYEAQ (reference sequence). CDR3 length: 13 amino acids. CDR3 residues: CASSFVPPGPLHF. Written as DNA, the CDR3 is TGTGCTAGCAGCTTTGTTCCACCAGGGCCCCTCCACTTT.

The genes are TRBV11-2 and TRBJ1-4, with TRBD1 matching over 9 bases. V shed 5 bases and J 2 bases; nucleotides not matched to a gene: 3. The CDR3 sequence is 15 residues long. The germline CDR1 and CDR2 sequences are SGHAT and FQNNGV. CDR3 residues: CASSHRGLTNEKLFF. The CDR3 DNA is TGTGCCAGCAGCCACAGGGGGCTGACTAATGAAAAACTGTTTTTT.

The chain joins TRBV19 to TRBJ2-7; D unclear. Germline assignment: CDR1 LNHDA and CDR2 SQIVND (reference sequence). Trimming pared 5 bases from V and 5 bases from J, leaving 13 bases between. The CDR3 length is 13 residues. The CDR3 coding sequence is TGTGCCAGTAGTGCAAGGGATGGGGACGAGCAGTACTTC. It translates to CASSARDGDEQYF.

The chain uses TRBV21-1 and TRBJ2-5; no check of the table's D call, TRBD2, against the DNA was made. TRBV21-1 is described as a pseudogene. The CDR3 covers 20 residues. CDR3 residues: CASSNDRTRLAGGSGETQYF. CDR3 nucleotides: TGTGCCAGCAGCAACGACAGAACACGACTAGCGGGAGGGTCTGGGGAGACCCAGTACTTC.

This clonotype was detected a few times. This chain links TRBV4-3 with TRBJ1-1, with 8 positions matching TRBD1. V trimming: 4 bases; J trimming: 1 base; junction bases outside the gene matches: 5. Germline CDR1 and CDR2: LGHNA and YSLEER. CDR3 length equals 15 residues. DNA for the CDR3: TGCGCCAGCAGCCCCGGACAGGGTTGGAACACTGAAGCTTTCTTT. This gives the protein CASSPGQGWNTEAFF.

The chain carries TRBV5-6 and TRBJ2-7; the D gene is possibly TRBD2 (5 bases). V dropped 0 bases and J dropped 0 bases, with 22 bases sitting between them. The CDR3 has 19 residues. CDR1 and CDR2 (germline): SGHDT, YYEEEE. The CDR3 region has the DNA TGTGCCAGCAGCTTGGGAAGTCTGGGTAACGGACTTAGCTCCTACGAGCAGTACTTC. This sequence encodes CASSLGSLGNGLSSYEQYF.

This clonotype was recorded at least ten times. V usage is TRBV27 and J usage is TRBJ2-7; 10 nucleotides match TRBD2. Unmatched junction bases numbered 7, after V lost 5 bases and J lost 0 bases. Germline V lookup: CDR1 MNHEY, CDR2 SMNVEV (reference sequence). The CDR3 runs to 16 residues. In DNA form, the CDR3 reads TGTGCCAGCAGTGAACAAGGACTAGCGGCCTCCTACGAGCAGTACTTC. It translates to CASSEQGLAASYEQYF.

The chain combines TRBV9 with TRBJ1-4; D not resolved. Trimming pared 3 bases from V and 0 bases from J, leaving 9 bases between. The CDR3 extends over 15 amino acids. Germline CDR1 SGDLS, CDR2 YYNGEE. The CDR3 DNA sequence: TGTGCCAGCAGCGCCTCTGGGGCAACTAATGAAAAACTGTTTTTT. It specifies CASSASGATNEKLFF.

This clonotype was seen more than once but under ten times. The chain uses TRBV6-5 and TRBJ2-1; TRBD2 agrees at 8 bases. Trimming at V came to 2 bases and at J to 8 bases, leaving 5 bases not matched to a gene. The CDR3 is 14 amino acids. From germline, CDR1 is MNHEY and CDR2 SVGAGI. CDR3 residues: CASSYNRGGDEQFF. The CDR3 DNA reads TGTGCCAGCAGTTACAATCGGGGGGGCGATGAGCAGTTCTTC.

The chain employs TRBV4-1 and TRBJ2-1; 8 positions agree with TRBD2. CDR1 and CDR2 from the germline V gene are MGHRA and YSYEKL. The CDR3 is made up of 20 amino acids. V lost 0 bases to trimming and J lost 6 bases; unmatched junction nucleotides: 19. The CDR3 nucleotides read TGCGCCAGCAGCCAAGATCCTGGACGCGCCGGGGGGGAGAGTGGCAATGAGCAGTTCTTC. This translates into CASSQDPGRAGGESGNEQFF.

A few counts support this clonotype. The rearrangement joins TRBV24-1 to TRBJ1-1; D unclear. Trimming stripped 3 bases from V and 2 bases from J, with 3 bases between. The germline gives CDR1 KGHDR, CDR2 SFDVKD. CDR3 length: 12 residues. Written as DNA, the CDR3 is TGTGCCACCAGTGATACTAACACTGAAGCTTTCTTT. Amino acids: CATSDTNTEAFF.

V is TRBV6-1 and J is TRBJ2-7, with TRBD1 matching over 8 bases. Losses at the gene ends were 3 bases for V and 2 bases for J; bases not matched to a gene: 3. The germline V gene encodes CDR1 MNHNS and CDR2 SASEGT. The CDR3 has 14 residues. The CDR3 DNA is TGTGCCAGCAGTGAGGGGACAGGTCCCTACGAGCAGTACTTC. Its translation: CASSEGTGPYEQYF.

The V gene is TRBV9, the J gene TRBJ2-6, with D hard to call. The CDR3 consists of 16 residues. Germline V gives CDR1 SGDLS, CDR2 YYNGEE. With 0 bases removed from V and 0 bases from J, the gap between germline ends came to 7 bases. The CDR3 reads CASSVGRHSGANVLTF. DNA of the CDR3: TGTGCCAGCAGCGTAGGACGGCACTCTGGGGCCAACGTCCTGACTTTC. Drawing the rest from reference TRBV9 and TRBJ2-6, the complete variable domain is DSGVTQTPKHLITATGQRVTLRCSPRSGDLSVYWYQQSLDQGLQFLIQYYNGEERAKGNILERFSAQQFPDLHSELNLSSLELGDSALYFCASSVGRHSGANVLTFGAGSRLTVL.

This clonotype was seen more than once but under ten times. V and J are TRBV27 and TRBJ1-1; tentatively, D is TRBD1 (6 bases). Trimming removed 10 bases at V and 1 base at J, with 13 bases between. The CDR3 runs to 13 residues. The germline CDR1 and CDR2 sequences are MNHEY and SMNVEV (reference sequence). CDR3 residues: CATRMTGNTEAFF. The CDR3 nucleotides are TGTGCCACCAGAATGACAGGGAACACTGAAGCTTTCTTT.

The V call is TRBV27, the J call TRBJ2-7; 7 bases match TRBD2. The CDR3 runs to 13 residues. V shed 3 bases and J 3 bases; nucleotides not matched to a gene: 2. CDR1 MNHEY and CDR2 SMNVEV come from the germline V gene (reference sequence). The DNA for the CDR3 is TGTGCCAGCAGTTTTGCGGGAGACTACGAGCAGTACTTC. This encodes CASSFAGDYEQYF.

This chain's CDR3 is CASSLNGLNTEAFF. DNA for the CDR3: TGTGCCAGCAGCCTCAACGGGCTGAACACTGAAGCTTTCTTT. The chain couples TRBV2 to TRBJ1-1; D is unresolved. The CDR3 is 14 residues long. Trimming took 6 bases from V and 0 from J, leaving 11 bases between them. Germline-derived CDR1 and CDR2 are SNHLY and FYNNEI. The full variable domain, completed using reference TRBV2 and TRBJ1-1, is EPEVTQTPSHQVTQMGQEVILRCVPISNHLYFYWYRQILGQKVEFLVSFYNNEISEKSEIFDDQFSVERPDGSNFTLKIRSTKLEDSAMYFCASSLNGLNTEAFFGQGTRLTVV.